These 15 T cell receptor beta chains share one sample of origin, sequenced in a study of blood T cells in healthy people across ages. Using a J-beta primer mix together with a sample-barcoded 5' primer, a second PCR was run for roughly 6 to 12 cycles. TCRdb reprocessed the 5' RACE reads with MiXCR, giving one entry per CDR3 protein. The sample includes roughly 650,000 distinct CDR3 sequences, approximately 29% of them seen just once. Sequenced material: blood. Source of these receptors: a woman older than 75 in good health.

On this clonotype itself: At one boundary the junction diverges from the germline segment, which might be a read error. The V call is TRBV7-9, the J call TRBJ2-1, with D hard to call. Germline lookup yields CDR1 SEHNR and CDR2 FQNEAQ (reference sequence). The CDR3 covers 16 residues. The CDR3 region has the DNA TGTGCCAGTAGCTTTAAAGGTTCCACACAGTTAAATGAGCAGTTCTTC. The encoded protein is CASSFKGSTQLNEQFF. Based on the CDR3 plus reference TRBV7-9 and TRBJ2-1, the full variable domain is DTGVSQNPRHKITKRGQNVTFRCDPISEHNRLYWYRQTLGQGPEFLTYFQNEAQLEKSRLLSDRFSAERPKGSFSTLEIQRTEQGDSAMYLCASSFKGSTQLNEQFFGPGTRLTVL.

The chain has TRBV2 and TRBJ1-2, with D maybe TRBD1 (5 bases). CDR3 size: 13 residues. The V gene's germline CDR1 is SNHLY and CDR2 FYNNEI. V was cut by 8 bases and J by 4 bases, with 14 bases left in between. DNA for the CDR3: TGTGCCAGCGAGGCAGGTGGGGGCTATGGCTACACCTTC. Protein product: CASEAGGGYGYTF.

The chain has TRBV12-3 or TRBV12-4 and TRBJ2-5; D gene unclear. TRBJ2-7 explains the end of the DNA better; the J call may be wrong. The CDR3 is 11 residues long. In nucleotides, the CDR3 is TGTGCCAGCAGTCTTTACCTCGAGCAGTACTTC. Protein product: CASSLYLEQYF.

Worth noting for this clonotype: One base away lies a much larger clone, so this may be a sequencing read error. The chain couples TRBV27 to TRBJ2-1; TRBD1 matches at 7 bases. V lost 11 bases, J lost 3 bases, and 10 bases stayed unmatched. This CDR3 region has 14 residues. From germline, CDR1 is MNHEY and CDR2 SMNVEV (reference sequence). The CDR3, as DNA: TGTGCCGGCTCCCGGGACAGCGTCTACAATGAGCAGTTCTTC. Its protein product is CAGSRDSVYNEQFF.

DNA for the CDR3: TGTGCCAGCAGACCCACAGTGGGCGCGGGGACCACTGAAGCTTTCTTT. Amino acid sequence: CASRPTVGAGTTEAFF. The chain recombines TRBV6-5 with TRBJ1-1; possible D gene TRBD1, 5 bases. Germline V gives CDR1 MNHEY, CDR2 SVGAGI. V dropped 6 bases and J dropped 4 bases, with 21 bases sitting between them. This CDR3 has 16 amino acids.

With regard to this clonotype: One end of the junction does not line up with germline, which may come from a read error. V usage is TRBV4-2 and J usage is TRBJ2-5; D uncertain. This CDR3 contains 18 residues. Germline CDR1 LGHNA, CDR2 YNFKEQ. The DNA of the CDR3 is TGTGCCGGCAGCCAAGATAGCCGCCTAGGTGGGGTCCCCAATGAGCAGTACTTC. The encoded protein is CAGSQDSRLGGVPNEQYF.

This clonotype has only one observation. CDR3 loop: CASGLTPVEGGFTKTQYF. The DNA for the CDR3 is TGTGCTAGTGGTTTGACCCCCGTAGAGGGAGGGTTTACGAAGACCCAGTACTTC. The gene calls are TRBV12-5 and TRBJ2-7; 7 positions match TRBD2. The DNA matches TRBJ2-5 better at its end, which makes the J call doubtful. The CDR3 sequence is 18 residues long. The germline V gene has CDR1 LGHNT and CDR2 FRNRAP.

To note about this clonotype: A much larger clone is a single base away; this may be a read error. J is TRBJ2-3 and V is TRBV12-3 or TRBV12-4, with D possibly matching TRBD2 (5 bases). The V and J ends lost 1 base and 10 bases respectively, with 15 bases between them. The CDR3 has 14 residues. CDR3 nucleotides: TGTGCCAGCAGTTTAGGAGGGAGTTTTGATGCGCAGTATTTT. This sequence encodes CASSLGGSFDAQYF.

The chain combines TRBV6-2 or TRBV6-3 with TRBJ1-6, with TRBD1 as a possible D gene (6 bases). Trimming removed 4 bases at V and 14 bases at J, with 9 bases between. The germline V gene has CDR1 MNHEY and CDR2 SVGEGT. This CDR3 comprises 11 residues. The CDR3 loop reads CASSLGTSLHF. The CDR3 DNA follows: TGTGCCAGCAGTTTGGGGACATCCCTCCACTTT.

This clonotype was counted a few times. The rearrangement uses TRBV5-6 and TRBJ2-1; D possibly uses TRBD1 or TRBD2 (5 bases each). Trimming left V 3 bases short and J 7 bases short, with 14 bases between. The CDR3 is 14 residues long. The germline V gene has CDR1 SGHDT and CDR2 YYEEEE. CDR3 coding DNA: TGTGCCAGCAGCTGGGTAGAGGGGTGGAATGAGCAGTTCTTC. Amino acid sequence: CASSWVEGWNEQFF.

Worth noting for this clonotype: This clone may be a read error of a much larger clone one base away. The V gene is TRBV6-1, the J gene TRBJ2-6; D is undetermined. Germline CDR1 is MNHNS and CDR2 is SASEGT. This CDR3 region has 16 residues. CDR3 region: CASREGRPSGANVLTF. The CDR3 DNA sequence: TGTGCCAGCAGGGAAGGCAGGCCCTCTGGGGCCAACGTCCTGACTTTC.

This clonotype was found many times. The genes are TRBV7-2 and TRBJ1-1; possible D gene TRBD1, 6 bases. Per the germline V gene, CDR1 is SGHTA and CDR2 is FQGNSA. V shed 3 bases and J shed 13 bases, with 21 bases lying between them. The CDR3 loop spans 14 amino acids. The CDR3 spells CASSFPGTLLKLFF. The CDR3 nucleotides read TGTGCCAGCAGCTTTCCCGGGACACTTCTGAAGCTTTTCTTT. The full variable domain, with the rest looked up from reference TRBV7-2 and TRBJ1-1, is GAGVSQSPSNKVTEKGKDVELRCDPISGHTALYWYRQSLGQGLEFLIYFQGNSAPDKSGLPSDRFSAERTGGSVSTLTIQRTQQEDSAVYLCASSFPGTLLKLFFGQGTRLTVV.

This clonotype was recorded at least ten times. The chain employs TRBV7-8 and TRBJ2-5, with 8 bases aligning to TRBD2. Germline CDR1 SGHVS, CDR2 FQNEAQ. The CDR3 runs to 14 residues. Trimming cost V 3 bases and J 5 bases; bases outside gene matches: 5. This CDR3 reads CASSFREGQETQYF. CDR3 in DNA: TGTGCCAGCAGCTTCCGGGAGGGGCAGGAGACCCAGTACTTC.

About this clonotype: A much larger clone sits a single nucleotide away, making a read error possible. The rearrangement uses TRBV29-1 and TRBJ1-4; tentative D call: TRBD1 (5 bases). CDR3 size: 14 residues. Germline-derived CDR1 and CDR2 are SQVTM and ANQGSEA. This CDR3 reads CSVRGLNPNEKRFF. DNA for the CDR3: TGCAGCGTCCGGGGCCTTAATCCTAATGAAAAACGGTTTTTT.

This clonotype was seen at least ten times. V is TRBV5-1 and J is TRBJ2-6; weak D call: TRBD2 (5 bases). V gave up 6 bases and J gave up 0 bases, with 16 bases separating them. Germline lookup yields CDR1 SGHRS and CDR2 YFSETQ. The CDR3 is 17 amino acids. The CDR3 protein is CASTIDGRGSGANVLTF. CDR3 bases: TGCGCCAGCACAATCGACGGACGGGGCTCTGGGGCCAACGTCCTGACTTTC.